This T cell receptor beta chain originates from a study of OX40 agonist ivuxolimab in advanced cancers. Study at large: Patients got intravenous ivuxolimab at 0.01 to 10 mg/kg every 2 weeks. Each dose-escalation patient presented with hepatocellular carcinoma, melanoma, renal cell or head and neck cancer. Findings and caveats of the study: In CD8+ T cells, expanded clones were on average more numerous than in CD4+.

Method: immunoSEQ multiplex PCR; TCRdb's copy keeps in-frame clones and lacks some. The table includes tens of thousands of clones, about 92% detected once. With baseline, cycle 4 day 1, and cycle 7 day 1 as timepoints, blood was sampled. The V segment lost 6 bases and the J segment 5 bases; nucleotides outside the gene matches: 13. Germline loops: CDR1 KGHSH, CDR2 LQKENI. This CDR3 is built from 16 residues. With respect to this clone: Its matching antigen is unknown.

Specimen: CD4+ or CD8+ T cells sorted from blood, collected in a trial of the OX40 agonist ivuxolimab. The source of this sequence is an adult with an advanced solid tumor such as melanoma, head and neck, liver or kidney cancer. The chain joins TRBV18 to TRBJ1-1; 9 bases fit TRBD1. CDR3 in DNA: TGTGCCAGCTCGCTTTCGAACAGGGGGCAAAGTACTGAAGCTTTCTTT. Residues: CASSLSNRGQSTEAFF.